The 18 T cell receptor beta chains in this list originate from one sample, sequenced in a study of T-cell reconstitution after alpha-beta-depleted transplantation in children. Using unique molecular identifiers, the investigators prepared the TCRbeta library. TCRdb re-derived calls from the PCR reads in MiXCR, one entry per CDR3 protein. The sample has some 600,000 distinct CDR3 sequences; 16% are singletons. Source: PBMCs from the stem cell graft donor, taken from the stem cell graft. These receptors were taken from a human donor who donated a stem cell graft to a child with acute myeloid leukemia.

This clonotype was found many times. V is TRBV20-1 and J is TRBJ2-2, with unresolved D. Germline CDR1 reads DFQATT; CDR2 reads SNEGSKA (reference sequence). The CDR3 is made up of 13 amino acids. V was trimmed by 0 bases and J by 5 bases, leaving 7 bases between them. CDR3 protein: CSARDRDTGELFF. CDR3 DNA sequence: TGCAGTGCTAGAGATAGGGATACCGGGGAGCTGTTTTTT.

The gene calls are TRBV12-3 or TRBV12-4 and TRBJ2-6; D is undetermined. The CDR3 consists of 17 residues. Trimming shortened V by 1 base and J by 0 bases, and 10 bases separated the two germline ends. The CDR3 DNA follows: TGTGCCAGCAGTTTAGAGGGTTCCGACTCTGGGGCCAACGTCCTGACTTTC. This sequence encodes CASSLEGSDSGANVLTF.

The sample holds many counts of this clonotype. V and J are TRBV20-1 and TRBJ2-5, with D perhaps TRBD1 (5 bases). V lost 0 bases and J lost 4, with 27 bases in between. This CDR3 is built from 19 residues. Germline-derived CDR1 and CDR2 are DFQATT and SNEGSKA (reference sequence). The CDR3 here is CSARDLLTIKGQGIETQYF. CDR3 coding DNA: TGCAGTGCTAGAGATCTCCTTACGATAAAGGGGCAGGGTATAGAGACCCAGTACTTC.

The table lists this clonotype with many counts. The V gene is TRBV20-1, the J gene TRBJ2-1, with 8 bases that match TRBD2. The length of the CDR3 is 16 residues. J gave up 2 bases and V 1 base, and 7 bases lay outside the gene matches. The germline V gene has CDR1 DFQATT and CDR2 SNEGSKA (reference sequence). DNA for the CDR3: TGCAGTGCTAGAGCGCAGCGGGGGAGCACCTACAATGAGCAGTTCTTC. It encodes CSARAQRGSTYNEQFF.

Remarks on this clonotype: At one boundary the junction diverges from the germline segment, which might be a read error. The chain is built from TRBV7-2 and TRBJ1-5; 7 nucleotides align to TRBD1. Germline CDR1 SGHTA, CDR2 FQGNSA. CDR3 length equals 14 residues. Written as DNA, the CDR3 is TGTGCCAGCAGACCACAGGGGTTCAATCAGCCCCATCATTTT. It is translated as CASRPQGFNQPHHF.

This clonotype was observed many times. Here the CDR3 DNA reads TGCAGTGCTAGAAATATCCCCTACGAGCAGTACTTC. Its translation: CSARNIPYEQYF. This chain uses TRBV20-1 with TRBJ2-7; D remains unclear. Germline V gene lookup returns CDR1 DFQATT and CDR2 SNEGSKA (reference sequence). CDR3 size: 12 residues. Trimming cost V 2 bases and J 2 bases, with 7 bases left between them.

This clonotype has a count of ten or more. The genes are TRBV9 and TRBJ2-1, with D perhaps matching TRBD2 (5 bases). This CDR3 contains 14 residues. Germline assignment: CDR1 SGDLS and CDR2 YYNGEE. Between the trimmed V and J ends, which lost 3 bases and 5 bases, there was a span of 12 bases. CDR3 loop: CASSGPGRDNEQFF. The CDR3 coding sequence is TGTGCCAGCAGCGGACCGGGAAGGGACAATGAGCAGTTCTTC.

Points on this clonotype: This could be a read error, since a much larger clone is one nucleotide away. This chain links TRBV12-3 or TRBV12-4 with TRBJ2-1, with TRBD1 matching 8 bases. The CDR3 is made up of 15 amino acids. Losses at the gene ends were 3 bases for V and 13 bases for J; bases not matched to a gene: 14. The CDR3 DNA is TGTGCCAGCAGTTTTCCTCTATACAGGGGGACTGACCAGTTCTTC. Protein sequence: CASSFPLYRGTDQFF.

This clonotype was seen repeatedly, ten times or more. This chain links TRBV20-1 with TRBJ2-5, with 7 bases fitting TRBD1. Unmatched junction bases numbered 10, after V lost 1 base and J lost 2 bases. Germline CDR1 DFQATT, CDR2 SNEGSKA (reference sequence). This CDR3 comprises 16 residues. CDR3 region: CSARVTGTASQETQYF. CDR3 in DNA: TGCAGTGCTAGAGTCACCGGGACAGCAAGTCAAGAGACCCAGTACTTC.

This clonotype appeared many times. CDR3 residues: CSVARGTYEQYF. CDR3 nucleotide sequence: TGCAGCGTTGCGCGGGGGACCTACGAGCAGTACTTC. The rearrangement joins TRBV29-1 to TRBJ2-7; TRBD2 matches at 7 bases. Germline assignment: CDR1 SQVTM and CDR2 ANQGSEA. The CDR3 extends over 12 amino acids. The V gene end was trimmed by 4 bases and the J gene end by 2 bases; junction bases not matched to a gene: 2.

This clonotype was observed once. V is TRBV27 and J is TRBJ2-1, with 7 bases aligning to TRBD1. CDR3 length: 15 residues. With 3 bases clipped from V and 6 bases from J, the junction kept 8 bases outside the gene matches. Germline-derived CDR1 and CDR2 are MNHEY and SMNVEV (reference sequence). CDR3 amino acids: CASSFFPGTANEQFF. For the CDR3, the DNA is TGTGCCAGCAGTTTCTTCCCCGGGACAGCCAATGAGCAGTTCTTC.

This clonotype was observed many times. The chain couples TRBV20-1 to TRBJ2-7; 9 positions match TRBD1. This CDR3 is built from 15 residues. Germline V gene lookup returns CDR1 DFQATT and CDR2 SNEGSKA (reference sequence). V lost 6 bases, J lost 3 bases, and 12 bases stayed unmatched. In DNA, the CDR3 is TGCAGTGCCTCCCATTTGTACAGGGGGCTCTACGAGCAGTACTTC. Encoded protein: CSASHLYRGLYEQYF.

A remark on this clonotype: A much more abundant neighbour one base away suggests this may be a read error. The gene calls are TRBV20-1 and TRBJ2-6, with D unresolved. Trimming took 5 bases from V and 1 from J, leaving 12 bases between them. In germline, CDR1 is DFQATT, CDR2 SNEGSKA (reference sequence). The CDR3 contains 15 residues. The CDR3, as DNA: TGCAGTGCTTCTGATTCACAATCTGGGGCCAACGTCCTGACTTTC. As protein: CSASDSQSGANVLTF.

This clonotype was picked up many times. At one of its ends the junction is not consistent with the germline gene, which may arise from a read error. The CDR3 sequence: CSVVAPAAF. The CDR3 nucleotides read TGCAGCGTTGTAGCTCCGGCGGCCTTC. The chain links TRBV29-1 to TRBJ1-2; D not certain. The germline V gene encodes CDR1 SQVTM and CDR2 ANQGSEA. The CDR3 spans 9 residues. Full variable domain (missing parts from reference TRBV29-1 and TRBJ1-2): SAVISQKPSRDICQRGTSLTIQCQVDSQVTMMFWYRQQPGQSLTLIATANQGSEATYESGFVIDKFPISRPNLTFSTLTVSNMSPEDSSIYLCSVVAPAAFGSGTRLTVV.

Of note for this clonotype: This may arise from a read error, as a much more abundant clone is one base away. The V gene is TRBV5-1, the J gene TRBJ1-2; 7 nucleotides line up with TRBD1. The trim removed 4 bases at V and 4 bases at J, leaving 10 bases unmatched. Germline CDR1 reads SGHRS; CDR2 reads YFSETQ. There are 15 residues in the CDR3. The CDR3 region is CASSPRGQRIYGYTF. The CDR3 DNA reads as TGCGCCAGCAGCCCAAGGGGACAGCGGATCTATGGCTACACCTTC.

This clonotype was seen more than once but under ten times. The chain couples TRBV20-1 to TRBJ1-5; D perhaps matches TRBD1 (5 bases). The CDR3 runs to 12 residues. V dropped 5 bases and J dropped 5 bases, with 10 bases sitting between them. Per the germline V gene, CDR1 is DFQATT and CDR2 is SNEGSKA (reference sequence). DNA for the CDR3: TGCAGTGCTGGCTCGGGGGATCAGCCCCAGCATTTT. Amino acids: CSAGSGDQPQHF.

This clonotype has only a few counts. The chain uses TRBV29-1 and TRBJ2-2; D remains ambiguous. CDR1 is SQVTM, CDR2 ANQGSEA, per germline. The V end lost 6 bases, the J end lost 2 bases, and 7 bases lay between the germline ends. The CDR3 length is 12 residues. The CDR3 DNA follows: TGCAGCGTGGTCGGAAACACCGGGGAGCTGTTTTTT. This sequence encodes CSVVGNTGELFF.

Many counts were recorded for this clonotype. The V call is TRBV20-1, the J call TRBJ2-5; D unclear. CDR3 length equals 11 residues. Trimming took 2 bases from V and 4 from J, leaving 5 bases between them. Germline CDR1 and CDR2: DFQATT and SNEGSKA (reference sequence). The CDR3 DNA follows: TGCAGTGCTAGATATGGAGAGACCCAGTACTTC. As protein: CSARYGETQYF.